This TCR beta chain came from a study of identical twins. After template switching added a universal primer site, the resulting cDNA carried unique molecular identifiers. TCRdb analysed the 5' RACE reads with MiXCR anew, one entry per CDR3 protein. The sample records 450,000 to 500,000 distinct CDR3 sequences, approximately 15% being singletons. A few counts support this clonotype. Antigen unknown. Trimming pared 7 bases from V and 8 bases from J, leaving 11 bases between. This CDR3 contains 12 residues. CDR1 is MNHEY, CDR2 SVGEGT, per germline. Study-level results: The study found excess low generation probability among twin-shared out-of-frame alpha sequences. Cord blood beta clonotypes present at high abundance carried fewer insertions; no such pattern appeared in memory repertoires.

The same specimen was also included in a second study, on yellow fever vaccine responses in identical twins.

The sequence was collected from a young woman in good health. Material: CD4+ T cells sorted from blood. The chain links TRBV6-2 or TRBV6-3 to TRBJ2-2, with unresolved D. The CDR3 protein is CASTRNGGELFF. The CDR3 DNA reads TGTGCCAGCACCAGGAACGGAGGGGAGCTGTTTTTT.